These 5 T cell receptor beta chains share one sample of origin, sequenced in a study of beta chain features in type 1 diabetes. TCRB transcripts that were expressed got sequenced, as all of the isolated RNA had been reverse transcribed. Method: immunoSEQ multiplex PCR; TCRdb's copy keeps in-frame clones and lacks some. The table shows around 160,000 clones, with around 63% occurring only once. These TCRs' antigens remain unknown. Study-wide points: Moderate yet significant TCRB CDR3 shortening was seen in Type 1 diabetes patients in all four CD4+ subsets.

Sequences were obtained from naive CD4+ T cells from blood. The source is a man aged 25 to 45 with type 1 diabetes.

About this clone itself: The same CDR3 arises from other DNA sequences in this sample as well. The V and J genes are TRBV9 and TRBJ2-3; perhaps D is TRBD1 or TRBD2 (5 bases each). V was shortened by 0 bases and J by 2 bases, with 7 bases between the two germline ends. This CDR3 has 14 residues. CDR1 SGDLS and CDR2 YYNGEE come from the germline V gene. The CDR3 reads CASSVVGTTDTQYF. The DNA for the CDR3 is TGTGCCAGCAGCGTAGTAGGGACCACAGATACGCAGTATTTT.

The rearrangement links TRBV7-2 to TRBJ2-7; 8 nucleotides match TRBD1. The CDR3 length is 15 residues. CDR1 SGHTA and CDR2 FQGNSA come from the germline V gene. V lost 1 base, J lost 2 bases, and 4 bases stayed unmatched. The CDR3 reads CASSLGGQGAYEQYF. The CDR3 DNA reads TGTGCCAGCAGCTTAGGAGGACAGGGAGCCTACGAGCAGTACTTC. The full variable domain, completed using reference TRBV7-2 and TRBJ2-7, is GAGVSQSPSNKVTEKGKDVELRCDPISGHTALYWYRQSLGQGLEFLIYFQGNSAPDKSGLPSDRFSAERTGGSVSTLTIQRTQQEDSAVYLCASSLGGQGAYEQYFGPGTRLTVT.

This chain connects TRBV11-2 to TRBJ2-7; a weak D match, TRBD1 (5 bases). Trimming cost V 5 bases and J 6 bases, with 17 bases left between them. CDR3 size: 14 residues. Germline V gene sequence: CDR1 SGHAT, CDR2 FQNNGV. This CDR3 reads CASSPLAGLSEQYF. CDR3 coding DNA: TGTGCCAGCAGCCCCCTGGCAGGGCTCTCCGAGCAGTACTTC. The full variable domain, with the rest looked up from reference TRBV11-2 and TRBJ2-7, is EAGVAQSPRYKIIEKRQSVAFWCNPISGHATLYWYQQILGQGPKLLIQFQNNGVVDDSQLPKDRFSAERLKGVDSTLKIQPAKLEDSAVYLCASSPLAGLSEQYFGPGTRLTVT.

CDR3 region: CSVVFSIRKETQYF. The CDR3 nucleotides read TGCAGCGTTGTTTTCTCGATAAGAAAAGAGACCCAGTACTTC. The genes are TRBV29-1 and TRBJ2-5; the D is unclear. Germline V gene sequence: CDR1 SQVTM, CDR2 ANQGSEA. V was clipped by 4 bases and J by 3 bases, with 15 bases between them. The CDR3 runs 14 residues.

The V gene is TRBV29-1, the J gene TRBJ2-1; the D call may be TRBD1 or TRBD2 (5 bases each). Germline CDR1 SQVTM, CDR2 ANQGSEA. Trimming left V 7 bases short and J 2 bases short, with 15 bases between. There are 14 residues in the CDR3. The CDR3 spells CSASRQGAYNEQFF. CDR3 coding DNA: TGCAGCGCGTCAAGGCAGGGAGCCTACAATGAGCAGTTCTTC.